Below, 11 T cell receptor beta chains from the same sample are listed, as sequenced in a study of cytomegalovirus exposure and HLA in healthy donors (dated by TCRdb to about 2017). Library creation used the immunoSEQ multiplex PCR assay. For the multiplex PCR, a mixture combining 60 forward primers for TCR Vbeta segments and 13 reverse primers for TCR Jbeta segments was used. TCRdb carries this immuneACCESS record with in-frame sequences only. Its versions omit some clonotypes, under half of them owing to an unresolved V gene in the studies checked, with the rest unexplained. In all, the sample holds hundreds of thousands of clones, and about 87% of those were seen once. The ten most abundant clones make up 2% to 3% of the sample. Sequenced input: PBMCs. The receptor set was obtained from a woman aged 18 to 35 in good health and CMV-seronegative.

The V call is TRBV9, the J call TRBJ2-1, with D unresolved. CDR3 size: 16 residues. Germline CDR1 SGDLS, CDR2 YYNGEE. V lost 0 bases and J 0 bases, leaving 10 bases between the germline ends. The CDR3 loop reads CASSVGGQNSYNEQFF. The CDR3 DNA sequence: TGTGCCAGCAGCGTAGGTGGCCAGAACTCCTACAATGAGCAGTTCTTC. Full variable domain (rest looked up from reference TRBV9 and TRBJ2-1): DSGVTQTPKHLITATGQRVTLRCSPRSGDLSVYWYQQSLDQGLQFLIQYYNGEERAKGNILERFSAQQFPDLHSELNLSSLELGDSALYFCASSVGGQNSYNEQFFGPGTRLTVL.

V gene TRBV10-3 combines with J gene TRBJ2-1; possibly TRBD1 for D (6 bases). Germline CDR1 and CDR2: ENHRY and SYGVKD. The CDR3 contains 12 residues. V lost 6 bases and J lost 10, with 13 bases in between. The CDR3 spells CAISGDKEEQFF. The CDR3 DNA follows: TGTGCCATCAGCGGGGACAAAGAGGAGCAGTTCTTC.

The genes are TRBV7-6 and TRBJ1-5; D call uncertain. This CDR3 spans 13 amino acids. V was clipped by 0 bases and J by 5 bases, with 5 bases between them. The germline V gene encodes CDR1 SGHVS and CDR2 FNYEAQ. The CDR3 spells CASSLAAHQPQHF. The CDR3 nucleotides read TGTGCCAGCAGCTTAGCTGCGCATCAGCCCCAGCATTTT.

The V gene is TRBV2, the J gene TRBJ1-5; D possibly corresponds to TRBD1 (6 bases). CDR3 length: 14 amino acids. Germline loops: CDR1 SNHLY, CDR2 FYNNEI. Trimming removed 6 bases from V and 7 bases from J, with 16 bases in between. CDR3 DNA: TGTGCCAGCAGCCCTATAGACAGGAGCCAGCCCCAGCATTTT. Translation: CASSPIDRSQPQHF.

The V gene is TRBV6-5, the J gene TRBJ2-7, with 8 bases matching TRBD1. The CDR3 length is 13 residues. Germline CDR1 MNHEY, CDR2 SVGAGI. Trimming removed 8 bases from V and 2 bases from J; junction bases left unmatched: 5. The CDR3 coding sequence is TGTGCCAGCGCGACAGGGGTGGCCTACGAGCAGTACTTC. This encodes CASATGVAYEQYF.

V and J are TRBV30 and TRBJ1-1; 7 bases align to TRBD1. The V gene end was trimmed by 5 bases and the J gene end by 11 bases; junction bases not matched to a gene: 8. Germline V gene sequence: CDR1 GTSNPN, CDR2 SVGIG (reference sequence). The CDR3 is 11 amino acids. CDR3 residues: CAWEKQGTAFF. The CDR3 DNA is TGTGCCTGGGAAAAACAGGGGACGGCTTTCTTT.

The rearrangement uses TRBV6-5 and TRBJ1-2, with D perhaps TRBD1 (5 bases). From germline, CDR1 is MNHEY and CDR2 SVGAGI. The CDR3 runs to 16 residues. V shed 1 base and J shed 1 base, with 13 bases lying between them. The CDR3 reads CASSYFRVPVNYGYTF. The CDR3 DNA is TGTGCCAGCAGTTACTTCAGGGTTCCAGTTAACTATGGCTACACCTTC.

The rearrangement joins TRBV6-6 to TRBJ1-4; D gene unclear. With 5 bases removed from V and 10 bases from J, the gap between germline ends came to 11 bases. This CDR3 spans 12 amino acids. CDR1 and CDR2 from the germline V gene are MNHNY and SVGAGI (reference sequence). CDR3 in DNA: TGTGCCAGCAGTCCAACTTCGGGAAAACTGTTTTTT. Translation gives CASSPTSGKLFF.

This chain uses TRBV18 with TRBJ1-6; 8 bases line up with TRBD1. Germline V gene sequence: CDR1 KGHSH, CDR2 LQKENI. The CDR3 totals 16 residues. The junction had 9 bases not matched to a gene; V was cut back by 2 bases and J by 9 bases. This chain's CDR3 is CASSPSQGAGGSPLHF. Here the CDR3 DNA reads TGTGCCAGCTCACCATCCCAGGGGGCAGGGGGTTCACCCCTCCACTTT.

This clone occurred a few times. As DNA, the CDR3 is TGTGCCAGCAGCCCGGGGCCGGGAGCCCAGCATTTT. The encoded protein is CASSPGPGAQHF. This rearrangement joins TRBV2 to TRBJ1-5; D might be TRBD1 (5 bases). The CDR3 length is 12 residues. V lost 6 bases to trimming and J lost 11 bases, with 14 bases between them. Per germline, CDR1 SNHLY and CDR2 FYNNEI.

The chain couples TRBV11-2 to TRBJ1-2; 7 bases line up with TRBD1. The junction had 9 bases not matched to a gene; V was cut back by 2 bases and J by 6 bases. Per germline, CDR1 SGHAT and CDR2 FQNNGV. CDR3 length: 15 residues. CDR3 region: CASSLQPGTAHGYTF. CDR3 bases: TGTGCCAGCAGCTTACAACCCGGGACAGCCCATGGCTACACCTTC.